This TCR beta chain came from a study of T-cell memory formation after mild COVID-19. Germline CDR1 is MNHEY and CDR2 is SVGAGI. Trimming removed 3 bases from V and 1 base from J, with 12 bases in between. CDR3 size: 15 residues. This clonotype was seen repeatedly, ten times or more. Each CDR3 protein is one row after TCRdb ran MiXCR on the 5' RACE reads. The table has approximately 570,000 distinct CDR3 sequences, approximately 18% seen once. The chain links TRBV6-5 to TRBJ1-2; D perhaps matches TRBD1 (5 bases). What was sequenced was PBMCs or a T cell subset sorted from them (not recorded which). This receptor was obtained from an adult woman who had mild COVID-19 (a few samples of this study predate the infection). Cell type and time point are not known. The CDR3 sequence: CASSYIEGYNYGYTF. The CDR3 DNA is TGTGCCAGCAGTTATATCGAGGGGTATAACTATGGCTACACCTTC.